The entry that follows covers one T cell receptor (beta chain) sequence. This clonotype was counted many times. Its cognate antigen has yet to be identified. No base quality information exists; no much larger clone differs at one position. Receptors were amplified or captured by multiplex PCR. TCRdb records Illumina HiSeq 4000 as the sequencer. TCR beta libraries were built with iRepertoire HTBI primers and Arm-PCR amplification of CDR3 regions. Before sequencing, the PCR products went through gel purification. The paper's data handling went like this. Across samples, 60 to 70 TRBV and 12 to 15 TRBJ segments were identified and used for gene usage analysis of CDR3 amino acid clonotypes. COPE and FqMerger were used to merge the filtered high-quality paired reads into contigs. Contigs were aligned with BLAST to IMGT TRBV, TRBD and TRBJ reference genes, and CDR3 was defined per IMGT. Highly expanded clones were defined as clonotypes with a frequency above 0.1%. Shannon entropy served as the measure of repertoire diversity, while the Gini coefficient captured V-J evenness. A clonotype was considered public if more than one individual shared it. The raw public data were reprocessed by TCRdb itself: fastp quality trimming at Q25, MiXCR clonotype calling, in-frame beta chains only. CDR3 protein duplicates are merged, each entry listing the most common genes and DNA. TCRdb's processing, not the authors', yielded these V and J calls. Across this sample there are 350,000 to 550,000 distinct CDR3 sequences, with 14% to 15% seen only once. In total, the top ten clones hold 16% of the sample.

The data stem from a study of regulatory T cells in long-lasting Graves disease (dated by TCRdb to 2020 to 2022). Background for the entire study: Newly diagnosed Graves' disease patients had taken antithyroid drugs for less than 3 months. Persistent Graves' disease patients were compared with newly diagnosed Graves' disease patients by peripheral blood TCR sequencing and RNA sequencing. The study was registered as a clinical trial and conducted in China. A total of roughly 35 samples were covered by TCR sequencing, comprising some 13 persistent and around 20 newly diagnosed Graves' disease patients. Summary of the overall study and its limitations: The study examined only peripheral blood because the primary lesion, thyroid tissue, could not be accessed. Only the TCR beta chain was sequenced and analyzed. Persistent disease showed preferential use of TRBV28, TRBJ1-2 and TRBJ2-5, whereas newly diagnosed disease favored TRBV20-1 and TRBJ2-1. The authors acknowledged the small sample size as a limitation that may reduce accuracy. More public clonotypes were shared among persistent patients (roughly 3,000) than among newly diagnosed patients (roughly 960). Compared with newly diagnosed patients, patients with persistent Graves' disease had lower TCR Shannon entropy and fewer highly expanded clones, which suggests clonal expansion.

Read against the paper, the sample's time point label means: newly diagnosed GD, antithyroid drugs for less than 3 months. RNA was extracted from PBMCs in TRIzol for both TCR sequencing and RNA sequencing. The diagnosis of Graves' disease followed American Thyroid Association guidelines. Patients for the study were recruited at an endocrinology department in Xi'an, China. From each patient, about 8.9 milliliters of peripheral blood was collected into an EDTA anticoagulant tube. PBMCs were isolated by Ficoll Paque Plus density gradient separation without further T cell sorting. An Agilent 2100 Bioanalyzer and agarose gel were used to assess RNA quality, and a NanoDrop 2000 was used to measure RNA concentration. Counted from cysteine to phenylalanine, this CDR3 has 14 amino acids. CDR3 DNA is the only sequence kept; it has 42 bases, read in frame from the first base. V is cut by 4 bases and J by 0 bases, and the space between the germline ends is 10 bases. CDR1 and CDR2, looked up from the germline V gene, are SGHRS and YFSETQ.

The sample was also reused in another study, on T cells in Graves' hyperthyroidism and ophthalmopathy. According to the second study: A patient counted as having stable Graves' hyperthyroidism if no progression to ophthalmopathy occurred over 18 months of follow-up. Hyperthyroidism patients were aged 18 to 65 years and newly diagnosed, with disease duration of less than 2 months. Any patient with an uncontrolled infection, another autoimmune disease, pregnancy or lactation was excluded. Diagnoses were based on clinical symptoms, serum thyroxine and TRAb, thyroid ultrasound and orbital computed tomography. The TCR CDR3 was subjected to a first round of RT-PCR using the HTBI primer set and the Qiagen OneStep RT-PCR kit. Most expanded thyroid clonotypes (frequency above 0.001) were also detected in blood, a finding suggesting that blood repertoires may reflect thyroid immune responses. Ophthalmopathy was separated from stable hyperthyroidism by a 13 V-J signature model, with roughly 88% sensitivity and about 81% specificity obtained in cross-validation and 80%/75% obtained in testing. In validation, progression to ophthalmopathy was predicted by the model with more than 65% sensitivity and around 76% specificity, a median of approximately 6.5 months before onset. TCR V-J signatures able to tell the groups apart were searched for in a discovery cohort of 90 to 100 patients, of whom 40 to 45 had Graves' ophthalmopathy and under 65 had stable Graves' hyperthyroidism. Whether ophthalmopathy could be predicted prospectively was tested in an independent validation cohort made up of roughly 20 hyperthyroidism patients plus 17 patients who later progressed to ophthalmopathy. For training and testing, the 100 or so patients in the discovery cohort were randomly divided in a 7:3 ratio. Thyroid tissue and blood T-cell repertoires from six Graves' hyperthyroidism patients were also compared in the study. Once sampling was done, hyperthyroidism patients were given methimazole at a starting dose of 30 mg daily, whereas ophthalmopathy patients were given high-dose intravenous methylprednisolone. Libraries were constructed in a second round of multiplex PCR, after which size selection and purification were carried out. Sequencing of the libraries was done on an Illumina HiSeq2000 using paired-end 100 bp reads. SOAPnuke was used to process the raw data, with reads discarded if the reads contained adapters or uncalled bases, had a mean Phred below 15, or lacked an exact constant-primer or identifier match. COPE v1.2.5 was used to merge high-quality paired reads, and clonotypes were defined as unique nucleotide sequences. MiTCR v1.1 was used to align clonotypes to the IMGT TRBV, TRBD and TRBJ reference segments. The analysis was restricted to V-J combinations with a frequency above 0.0001, which together covered 99.2% of the repertoires. The TCS score was defined as the ratio of F50 (clonal expansion) to E x V (chaos), calculated using BLOSUM62-based TCRdist between CDR3 peptides within each V-J. Welch's t-statistics and random forest reduced 500 to 550 V-J features to fewer than 15, which were used in a naive Bayes classifier (R e1071). No statistical method was used to set the sample size in advance, and investigators knew the group allocation. TCR Vbeta CDR3 sequencing of roughly 140 peripheral blood samples (fewer than 45 ophthalmopathy, 75 hyperthyroidism and some 17 progressor patients) is reported in the paper.

The source is a woman aged 25 to 45 with Graves disease. Donor details come from another sample of the same person, matched by shared clones. The material was peripheral blood mononuclear cells (PBMCs), obtained at new diagnosis, from a patient treated with antithyroid drugs. Recombination joined TRBV5-1 with TRBJ2-5; too little of a D gene remains to name it. This receptor carries the CDR3 CASSPERYQETQYF. The sequence in DNA is TGCGCCAGCAGCCCGGAACGGTACCAAGAGACCCAGTACTTC.